Listed below are T cell receptor beta chains from one sample, sequenced in a study of cytomegalovirus exposure and HLA in healthy donors. Sequenced by immunoSEQ multiplex PCR; TCRdb stores in-frame clones only, minus some. The repertoire includes roughly 250,000 clones, more than 75% of them detected once, and around 1.2% sits in the top ten. Input material: PBMCs. The receptors derive from a woman in her twenties or thirties in good health and CMV-seropositive. The CDR3 runs from the conserved cysteine through the conserved F or W. Fields, in order: clone size, V gene, J gene, D gene, CDR3 length, CDR3 protein, CDR3 DNA. The D gene is left open where the match is weak. Some rows have no size entry. The others give once, few or many, or a class for an expanded clone.

few	TRBV7-8	TRBJ2-5	TRBD1	15	CASSLGGTGQETQYF	TGTGCCAGCAGCTTAGGGGGGACAGGGCAAGAGACCCAGTACTTC
-	TRBV7-6	TRBJ1-2	TRBD1	16	CASSLGGQEPLRGYTF	TGTGCCAGCAGCTTAGGGGGACAGGAGCCCTTAAGAGGCTACACCTTC
-	TRBV19	TRBJ2-5	-	15	CASSMWRASMETQYF	TGTGCCAGTAGTATGTGGAGGGCCAGTATGGAGACCCAGTACTTC
-	TRBV12-5	TRBJ2-7	TRBD2	14	CASGLYTSGYEQYF	TGTGCTAGTGGCCTCTACACTAGCGGCTACGAGCAGTACTTC
once	TRBV27	TRBJ2-7	-	14	CASSLGSLVYEQYF	TGTGCCAGCAGTTTAGGTTCGCTAGTCTACGAGCAGTACTTC
-	TRBV6-1	TRBJ2-7	-	12	CASSLISYEQYF	TGTGCCAGCAGTCTAATCTCCTACGAGCAGTACTTC
-	TRBV18	TRBJ1-2	-	12	CASSSRQFGYTF	TGTGCCAGCTCCTCTAGGCAGTTTGGCTACACCTTC
once	TRBV25-1	TRBJ1-1	-	15	CASSEFSGGWTEAFF	TGTGCCAGCAGTGAATTTTCGGGGGGGTGGACTGAAGCTTTCTTT
-	TRBV6-5	TRBJ2-3	-	15	CASSPLSGMRDTQYF	TGTGCCAGCAGCCCACTCTCGGGGATGAGAGATACGCAGTATTTT
-	TRBV27	TRBJ2-5	-	16	CASSLLGSQGMETQYF	TGTGCCAGCAGTTTATTGGGGTCACAGGGAATGGAGACCCAGTACTTC